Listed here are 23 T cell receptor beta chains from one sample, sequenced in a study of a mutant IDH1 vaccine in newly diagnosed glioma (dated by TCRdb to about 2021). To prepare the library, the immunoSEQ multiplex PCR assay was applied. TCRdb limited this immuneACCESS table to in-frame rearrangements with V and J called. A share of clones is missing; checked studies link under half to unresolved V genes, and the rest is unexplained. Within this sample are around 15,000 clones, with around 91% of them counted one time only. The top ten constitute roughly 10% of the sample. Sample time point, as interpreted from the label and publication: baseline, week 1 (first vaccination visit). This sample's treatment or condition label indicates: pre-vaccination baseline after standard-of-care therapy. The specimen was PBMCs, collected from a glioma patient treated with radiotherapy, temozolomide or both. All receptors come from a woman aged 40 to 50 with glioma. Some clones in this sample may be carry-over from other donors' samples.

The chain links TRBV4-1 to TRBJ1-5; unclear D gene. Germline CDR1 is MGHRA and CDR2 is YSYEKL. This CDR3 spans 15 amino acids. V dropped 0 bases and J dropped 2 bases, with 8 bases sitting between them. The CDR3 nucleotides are TGCGCCAGCAGCCAAGAAGGGATCGGCAATCAGCCCCAGCATTTT. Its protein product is CASSQEGIGNQPQHF.

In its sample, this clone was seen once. The CDR3 DNA follows: TGCGCCAGCAGCTTGAGCCTTAGGGGTGTATCGGATACGCAGTATTTT. This sequence encodes CASSLSLRGVSDTQYF. The chain recombines TRBV5-1 with TRBJ2-3, with a tentative D call TRBD1 (5 bases). V lost 1 base to trimming and J lost 6 bases, with 18 bases between them. CDR3 size: 16 residues. CDR1 is SGHRS and CDR2 is YFSETQ in the germline V gene.

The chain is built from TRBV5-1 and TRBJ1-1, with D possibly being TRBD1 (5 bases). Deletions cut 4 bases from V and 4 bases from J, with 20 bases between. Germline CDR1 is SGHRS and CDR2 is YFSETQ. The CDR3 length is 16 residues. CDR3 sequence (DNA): TGCGCCAGCAGCCTGCTCCCGGGGCCTAGAAGCACTGAAGCTTTCTTT. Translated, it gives CASSLLPGPRSTEAFF.

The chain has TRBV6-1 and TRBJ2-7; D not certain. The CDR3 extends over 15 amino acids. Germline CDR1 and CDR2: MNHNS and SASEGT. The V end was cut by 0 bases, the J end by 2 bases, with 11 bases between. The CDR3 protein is CASSEAGSATYEQYF. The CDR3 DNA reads TGTGCCAGCAGTGAAGCGGGCAGTGCGACCTACGAGCAGTACTTC.

The CDR3 spells CASSRYPINQPQHF. Written as DNA, the CDR3 is TGTGCCAGCAGCCGATACCCGATCAATCAGCCCCAGCATTTT. The rearrangement joins TRBV6-5 to TRBJ1-5; D gene uncertain. CDR3 length: 14 residues. Trimming left V 6 bases short and J 3 bases short, with 12 bases between. Germline V CDR1 and CDR2: MNHEY, SVGAGI.

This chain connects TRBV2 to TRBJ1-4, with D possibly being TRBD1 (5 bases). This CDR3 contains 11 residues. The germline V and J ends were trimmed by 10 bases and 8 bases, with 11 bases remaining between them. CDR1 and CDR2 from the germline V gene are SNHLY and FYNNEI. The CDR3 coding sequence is TGTGCCACCAGGGTTGGAGAAAAACTGTTTTTT. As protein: CATRVGEKLFF.

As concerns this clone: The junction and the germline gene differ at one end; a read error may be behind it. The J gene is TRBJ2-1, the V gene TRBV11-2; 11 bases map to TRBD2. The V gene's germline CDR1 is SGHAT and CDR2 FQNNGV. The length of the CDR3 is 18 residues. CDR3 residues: CASSLGGLAGGPYNEQFF. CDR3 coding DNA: TGTGCCAGCAGTTTAGGGGGTCTAGCGGGGGGCCCCTACAATGAGCAGTTCTTC. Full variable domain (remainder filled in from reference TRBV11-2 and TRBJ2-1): EAGVAQSPRYKIIEKRQSVAFWCNPISGHATLYWYQQILGQGPKLLIQFQNNGVVDDSQLPKDRFSAERLKGVDSTLKIQPAKLEDSAVYLCASSLGGLAGGPYNEQFFGPGTRLTVL.

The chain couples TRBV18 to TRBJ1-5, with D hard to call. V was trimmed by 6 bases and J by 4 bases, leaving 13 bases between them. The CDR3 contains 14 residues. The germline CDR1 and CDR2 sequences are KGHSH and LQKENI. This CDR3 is CASSAGVGNQPQHF. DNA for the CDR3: TGTGCCAGCTCCGCCGGGGTCGGGAATCAGCCCCAGCATTTT. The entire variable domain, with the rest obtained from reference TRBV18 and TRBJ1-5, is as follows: NAGVMQNPRHLVRRRGQEARLRCSPMKGHSHVYWYRQLPEEGLKFMVYLQKENIIDESGMPKERFSAEFPKEGPSILRIQQVVRGDSAAYFCASSAGVGNQPQHFGDGTRLSIL.

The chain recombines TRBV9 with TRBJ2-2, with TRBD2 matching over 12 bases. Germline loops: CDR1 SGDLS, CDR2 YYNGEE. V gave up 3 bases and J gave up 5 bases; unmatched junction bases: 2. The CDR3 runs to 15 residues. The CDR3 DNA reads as TGTGCCAGCAGCGCACTAGCGGGGGGAACCGGGGAGCTGTTTTTT. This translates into CASSALAGGTGELFF.

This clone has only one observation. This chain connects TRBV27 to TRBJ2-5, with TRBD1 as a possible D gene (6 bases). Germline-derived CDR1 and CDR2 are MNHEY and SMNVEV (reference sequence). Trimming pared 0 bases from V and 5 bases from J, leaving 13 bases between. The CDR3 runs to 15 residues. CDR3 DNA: TGTGCCAGCAGTTTATCGTCAGGGGCGTTGGAGACCCAGTACTTC. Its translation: CASSLSSGALETQYF.

In DNA form, the CDR3 reads TGTGCCAGTAGTAGGGTAGAGGGATCCTACAATGAGCAGTTCTTC. Its translation: CASSRVEGSYNEQFF. The chain links TRBV19 to TRBJ2-1; maybe TRBD2 (5 bases). Germline values: CDR1 LNHDA, CDR2 SQIVND (reference sequence). V lost 4 bases to trimming and J lost 1 base, with 11 bases between them. The CDR3 has 15 amino acids.

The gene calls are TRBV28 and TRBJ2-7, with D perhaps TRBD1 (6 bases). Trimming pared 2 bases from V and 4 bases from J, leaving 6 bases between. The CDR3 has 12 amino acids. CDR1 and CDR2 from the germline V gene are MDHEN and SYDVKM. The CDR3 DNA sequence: TGTGCCAGCAGTTTAAGGGGGTACGAGCAGTACTTC. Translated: CASSLRGYEQYF.

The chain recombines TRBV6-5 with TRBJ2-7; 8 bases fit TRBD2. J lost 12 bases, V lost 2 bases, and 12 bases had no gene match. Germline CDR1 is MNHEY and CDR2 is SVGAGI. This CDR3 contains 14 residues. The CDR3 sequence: CASSYGSSGRFLYF. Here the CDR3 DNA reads TGTGCCAGCAGTTACGGGTCTAGCGGGCGCTTCTTGTACTTC.

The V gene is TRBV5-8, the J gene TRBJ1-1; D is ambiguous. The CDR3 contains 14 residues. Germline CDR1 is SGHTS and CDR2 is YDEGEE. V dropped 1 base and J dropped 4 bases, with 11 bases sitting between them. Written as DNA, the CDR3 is TGTGCCAGCAGCTTGAAAGGGCGGGGCACTGAAGCTTTCTTT. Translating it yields CASSLKGRGTEAFF.

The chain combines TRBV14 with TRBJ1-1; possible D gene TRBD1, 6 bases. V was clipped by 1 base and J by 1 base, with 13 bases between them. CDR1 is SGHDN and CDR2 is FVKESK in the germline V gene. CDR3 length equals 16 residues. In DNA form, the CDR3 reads TGTGCCAGCAGCCAAGGACTCGGACAGCCGAACACTGAAGCTTTCTTT. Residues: CASSQGLGQPNTEAFF.

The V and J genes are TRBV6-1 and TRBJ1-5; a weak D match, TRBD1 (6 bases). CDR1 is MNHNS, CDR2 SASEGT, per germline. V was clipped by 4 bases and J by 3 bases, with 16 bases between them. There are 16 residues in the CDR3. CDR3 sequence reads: CASSGQTGFNNQPQHF. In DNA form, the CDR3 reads TGTGCCAGCAGTGGCCAGACAGGCTTCAACAATCAGCCCCAGCATTTT.

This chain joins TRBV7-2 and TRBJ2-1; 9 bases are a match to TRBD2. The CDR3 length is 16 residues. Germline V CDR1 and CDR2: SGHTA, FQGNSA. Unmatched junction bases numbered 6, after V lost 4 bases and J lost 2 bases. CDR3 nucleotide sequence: TGTGCCAGCAGCTCCTATAGCGGGAGAACCTACAATGAGCAGTTCTTC. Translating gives CASSSYSGRTYNEQFF.

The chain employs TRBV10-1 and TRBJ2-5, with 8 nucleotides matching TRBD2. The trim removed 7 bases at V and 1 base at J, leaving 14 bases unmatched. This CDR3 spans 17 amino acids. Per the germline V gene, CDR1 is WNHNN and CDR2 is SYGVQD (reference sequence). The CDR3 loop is CASNLKGNGGAQETQYF. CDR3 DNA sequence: TGCGCCAGCAACCTTAAGGGAAACGGGGGGGCCCAAGAGACCCAGTACTTC.

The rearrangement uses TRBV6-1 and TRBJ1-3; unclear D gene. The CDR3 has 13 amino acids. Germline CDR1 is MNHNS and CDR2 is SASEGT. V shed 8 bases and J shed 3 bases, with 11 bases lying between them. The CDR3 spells CASDSPRGNTIYF. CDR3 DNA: TGTGCCAGCGACTCTCCGCGTGGAAACACCATATATTTT.

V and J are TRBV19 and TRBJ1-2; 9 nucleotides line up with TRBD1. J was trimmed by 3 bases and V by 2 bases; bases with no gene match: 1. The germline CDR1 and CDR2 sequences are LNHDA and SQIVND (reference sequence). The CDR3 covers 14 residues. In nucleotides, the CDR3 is TGTGCCAGTAGTATAACAGGGGGCGACTATGGCTACACCTTC. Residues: CASSITGGDYGYTF.

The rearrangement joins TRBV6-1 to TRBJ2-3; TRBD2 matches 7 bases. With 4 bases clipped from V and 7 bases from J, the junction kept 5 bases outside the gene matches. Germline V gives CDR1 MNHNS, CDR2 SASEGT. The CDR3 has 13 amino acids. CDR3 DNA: TGTGCCAGCAGTGCAGCGGGGTACAATACGCAGTATTTT. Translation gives CASSAAGYNTQYF.

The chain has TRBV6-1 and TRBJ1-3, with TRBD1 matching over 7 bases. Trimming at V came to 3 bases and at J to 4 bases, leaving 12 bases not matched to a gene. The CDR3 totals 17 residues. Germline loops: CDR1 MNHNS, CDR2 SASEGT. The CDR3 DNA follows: TGTGCCAGCAGTGATCGGACAGGACTCTTTAGGGGAAACACCATATATTTT. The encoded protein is CASSDRTGLFRGNTIYF.

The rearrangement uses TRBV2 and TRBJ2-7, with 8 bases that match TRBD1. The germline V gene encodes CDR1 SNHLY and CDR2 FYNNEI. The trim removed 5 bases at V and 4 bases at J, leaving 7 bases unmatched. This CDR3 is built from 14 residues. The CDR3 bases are TGTGCCAGCAGTTGGGGGACAGGAAGGTACGAGCAGTACTTC. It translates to CASSWGTGRYEQYF.